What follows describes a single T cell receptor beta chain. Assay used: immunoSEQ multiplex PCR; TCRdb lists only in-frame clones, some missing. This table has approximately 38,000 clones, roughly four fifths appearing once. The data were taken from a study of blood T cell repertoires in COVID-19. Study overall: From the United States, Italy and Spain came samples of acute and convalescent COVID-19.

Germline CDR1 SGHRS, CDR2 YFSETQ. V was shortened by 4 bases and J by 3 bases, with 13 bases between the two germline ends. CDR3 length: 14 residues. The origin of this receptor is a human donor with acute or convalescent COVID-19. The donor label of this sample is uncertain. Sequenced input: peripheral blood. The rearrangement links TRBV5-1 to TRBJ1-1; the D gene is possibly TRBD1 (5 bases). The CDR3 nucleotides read TGCGCCAGCAGCCGCAAGACAGATTACACTGAAGCTTTCTTT. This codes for CASSRKTDYTEAFF.